This is a list of T cell receptor beta chains from one sample in a study of cytomegalovirus exposure and HLA in healthy donors. Assay used: immunoSEQ multiplex PCR; TCRdb lists only in-frame clones, some missing. The sample has about 150,000 clones; under 80% are singletons. Sequenced sample: PBMCs. The receptors come from a woman in her 30s in good health and CMV-seronegative. CDR3s include the opening cysteine and the closing phenylalanine or tryptophan. Fields, in order: CDR3 protein, CDR3 DNA, V gene, J gene, D gene, clone size. The D gene is left open where the match is weak. A row's size may be missing; if present it is once, few, many or a size class.

CASSDLGVPLDEQYF,TGTGCCAGCAGTGACCTCGGGGTCCCCCTAGACGAGCAGTACTTC,TRBV6-1,TRBJ2-7,NA,NA
CASSLSIPGSPLHF,TGTGCCAGCAGCTTGTCTATACCGGGTTCACCCCTCCACTTT,TRBV5-5,TRBJ1-6,NA,NA
CASSPKEGTEAFF,TGTGCCAGCTCACCTAAGGAGGGAACTGAAGCTTTCTTT,TRBV18,TRBJ1-1,NA,few
CAWSLLAGGSDTQYF,TGTGCCTGGAGTTTACTAGCGGGGGGATCGGATACGCAGTATTTT,TRBV30,TRBJ2-3,TRBD2,NA
CASSSNRGMNEQYF,TGCGCCAGCAGCTCGAACAGGGGAATGAACGAGCAGTACTTC,TRBV5-1,TRBJ2-7,TRBD1,once
CSVRVGALGYTF,TGCAGCGTTCGGGTGGGGGCCCTTGGCTACACCTTC,TRBV29-1,TRBJ1-2,NA,NA
CASSLTEYTEAFF,TGTGCCAGCAGTTTGACGGAGTACACTGAAGCTTTCTTT,TRBV28,TRBJ1-1,NA,few
CASSLDRGRVTDTQYF,TGCGCCAGCAGCTTGGACAGGGGGCGAGTCACAGATACGCAGTATTTT,TRBV5-1,TRBJ2-3,TRBD1,NA
CASSLGQQETQYF,TGTGCCAGCAGCTTAGGCCAGCAAGAGACCCAGTACTTC,TRBV7-9,TRBJ2-5,NA,NA
CASSLSGGYEKLFF,TGCGCCAGCAGCCTTTCAGGGGGCTATGAAAAACTGTTTTTT,TRBV5-1,TRBJ1-4,TRBD1,NA
CASSEGDSWKMPQHF,TGTGCCAGCAGTGAAGGGGACAGCTGGAAGATGCCCCAGCATTTT,TRBV6-1,TRBJ1-5,TRBD1,NA
CASSLGRGQPQHF,TGTGCCAGCAGCTTAGGGAGGGGTCAGCCCCAGCATTTT,TRBV7-2,TRBJ1-5,NA,NA
CASSPNQGEFTEAFF,TGTGCCAGCTCACCTAATCAGGGGGAATTCACTGAAGCTTTCTTT,TRBV18,TRBJ1-1,TRBD1,NA
CASSFKAQGRGGWNTEAFF,TGTGCCAGCAGCTTCAAGGCGCAGGGGCGCGGGGGATGGAACACTGAAGCTTTCTTT,TRBV5-8,TRBJ1-1,NA,NA
CASSLSWFGETQYF,TGCGCCAGCAGCTTGAGTTGGTTCGGAGAGACCCAGTACTTC,TRBV5-1,TRBJ2-5,NA,NA
CASQRGTGWQPQHF,TGTGCCAGCCAGAGGGGGACAGGGTGGCAGCCCCAGCATTTT,TRBV2,TRBJ1-5,TRBD1,NA
CASSLVFSEGQETQYF,TGTGCCAGCAGCTTAGTATTTTCGGAGGGACAAGAGACCCAGTACTTC,TRBV7-7,TRBJ2-5,NA,few
CAPARSPTEGSRNQPQHF,TGCGCCCCAGCACGATCACCGACAGAAGGCTCCCGCAATCAGCCCCAGCATTTT,TRBV10-1,TRBJ1-5,NA,NA
CASSEGERGIDTQYF,TGTGCCAGCAGTGAAGGGGAGCGGGGGATAGATACGCAGTATTTT,TRBV2,TRBJ2-3,TRBD2,NA
CAISRGGPGNEQFF,TGTGCCATCTCACGGGGGGGCCCCGGCAATGAGCAGTTCTTC,TRBV10-3,TRBJ2-1,TRBD2,NA
CASSADRQETQYF,TGTGCCAGCAGCGCGGACAGACAAGAGACCCAGTACTTC,TRBV7-8,TRBJ2-5,NA,NA
CASSLGANTEAFF,TGTGCCAGCAGCTTAGGGGCGAACACTGAAGCTTTCTTT,TRBV7-2,TRBJ1-1,NA,NA
CASSPDSMNTEAFF,TGCGCCAGCAGCCCGGACAGTATGAACACTGAAGCTTTCTTT,TRBV5-1,TRBJ1-1,NA,NA
CASSHPGQGMGFYEQYF,TGTGCCAGCAGCCATCCCGGACAGGGAATGGGATTCTACGAGCAGTACTTC,TRBV5-4,TRBJ2-7,TRBD1,few
CASSQTGIGNSPLHF,TGTGCCAGCTCCCAGACAGGGATCGGCAATTCACCCCTCCACTTT,TRBV18,TRBJ1-6,TRBD1,once
CASSSSVGGLDEQFF,TGCGCCAGCAGCTCCTCGGTCGGGGGGTTGGATGAGCAGTTCTTC,TRBV5-1,TRBJ2-1,TRBD2,NA
CASSPSVGDTQYF,TGTGCCAGCAGCCCCTCGGTCGGGGATACGCAGTATTTT,TRBV4-2,TRBJ2-3,NA,NA
CASSLTGESNQPQHF,TGCGCCAGCAGCTTGACAGGAGAGAGCAATCAGCCCCAGCATTTT,TRBV5-1,TRBJ1-5,NA,NA
CASSLKGAGGPYGYTF,TGTGCCAGCAGCTTGAAGGGCGCAGGGGGCCCCTATGGCTACACCTTC,TRBV5-6,TRBJ1-2,TRBD1,few